This is a list of T cell receptor beta chains from one sample in a study of CD8+CD57+ T cells in acquired aplastic anemia. TCRdb reanalysed the reads using MiXCR and keeps one entry per CDR3 protein. The sample carries approximately 180,000 distinct CDR3 sequences, roughly 65% recorded once. Sample: sorted CD4+, CD8+, or CD8+CD57+ T cells (not recorded which) from PBMCs. The receptors come from a human donor with aplastic anemia. CDR3s include the opening cysteine and the closing phenylalanine or tryptophan. Fields, in order: V gene, clone size, D gene, J gene, CDR3 protein, CDR3 DNA. The D gene is left open where the match is weak. A clone size is listed for some rows: how often the clone was seen (once, few, many), or a class if it is expanded.

TRBV7-3,-,-,TRBJ1-6,CASSLVPGGAKLNSPLHF,TGTGCCAGCAGCTTAGTCCCAGGTGGGGCGAAACTGAATTCACCCCTCCACTTT
TRBV29-1,few,-,TRBJ2-5,CSAEGRGRETQYF,TGCAGCGCTGAGGGTCGGGGGAGGGAGACCCAGTACTTC
TRBV5-1,-,TRBD1,TRBJ1-2,CASSPSGTGGVYGYTF,TGCGCCAGCAGCCCTTCCGGGACAGGGGGCGTCTATGGCTACACCTTC
TRBV6-5,many,-,TRBJ1-2,CASRSGYGYTF,TGTGCCAGCAGAAGTGGGTATGGCTACACCTTC
TRBV19,few,TRBD1,TRBJ2-7,CASSIRDRTYEQYF,TGTGCCAGTAGTATTCGGGACAGGACCTACGAGCAGTACTTC
TRBV27,many,-,TRBJ1-1,CASSPKGTEAFF,TGTGCCAGCAGTCCTAAAGGGACTGAAGCTTTCTTT
TRBV28,many,-,TRBJ2-5,CASSLAGRGRSETQYF,TGTGCCAGCAGTTTAGCGGGACGGGGGCGGTCGGAGACCCAGTACTTC
TRBV29-1,-,-,TRBJ2-7,CSGGQHYEQYF,TGCAGCGGCGGACAGCACTACGAGCAGTACTTC
TRBV5-8,many,-,TRBJ2-1,CASSLYNEQFF,TGTGCCAGCAGCTTGTACAATGAGCAGTTCTTC
TRBV10-3,-,-,TRBJ2-5,CAISDYGPGEIQYF,TGTGCCATCAGTGACTATGGTCCCGGGGAGATCCAGTACTTC
TRBV7-9,-,-,TRBJ1-6,CASLGGQMSSYNSPLHF,TGTGCCAGTCTAGGGGGGCAAATGAGCTCCTATAATTCACCCCTCCACTTT
TRBV7-9,few,-,TRBJ2-7,CASSLSSGGGSSYEQYF,TGTGCCAGCAGCTTATCCTCGGGGGGCGGCTCCTCCTACGAGCAGTACTTC
TRBV20-1,-,-,TRBJ2-1,CSAPDNQVLSGNEQFF,TGCAGTGCCCCAGATAACCAAGTTCTTTCGGGCAATGAGCAGTTCTTC
TRBV2,-,-,TRBJ1-2,CASSEDRSYGYTF,TGTGCCAGCAGTGAAGATCGGAGCTATGGCTACACCTTC
TRBV6-1,-,-,TRBJ1-1,CASRAHTIGQTEAFF,TGTGCCAGCAGGGCTCACACTATCGGTCAGACTGAAGCTTTCTTT
TRBV11-2,-,-,TRBJ1-2,CASSLEGAAHYGYTF,TGTGCCAGCAGCTTAGAGGGGGCGGCCCACTATGGCTACACCTTC
TRBV7-9,many,-,TRBJ2-1,CASSPGGTSAGFF,TGTGCCAGCAGCCCCGGGGGAACCTCGGCGGGGTTCTTC
TRBV10-2,few,-,TRBJ1-1,CASSPDGEGYTEAFF,TGCGCCAGCAGTCCCGACGGTGAGGGGTACACTGAAGCTTTCTTT
TRBV5-5,-,-,TRBJ2-6,CASSLFPMDSGANVLTF,TGTGCCAGCAGCTTGTTCCCTATGGACTCTGGGGCCAACGTCCTGACTTTC
TRBV20-1,many,-,TRBJ2-1,CSARDGTSANYNEQFF,TGCAGTGCTAGAGATGGAACCAGCGCTAATTACAATGAGCAGTTCTTC
TRBV6-1,-,TRBD1,TRBJ1-6,CASTPTGGVSPLHF,TGTGCCAGCACCCCCACAGGGGGAGTTTCACCCCTCCACTTT
TRBV7-3,-,-,TRBJ2-1,CASSSDLSSYNEQFF,TGTGCCAGCAGCTCGGACTTAAGCTCCTACAATGAGCAGTTCTTC
TRBV7-2,-,-,TRBJ1-4,CASSLGLDEKLFF,TGTGCCAGCAGCTTAGGGTTAGATGAAAAACTGTTTTTT
TRBV6-1,many,TRBD1,TRBJ2-7,CASSDIGTGHYEQYF,TGTGCCAGCAGTGATATTGGGACAGGTCACTACGAGCAGTACTTC
TRBV6-2/TRBV6-3,-,-,TRBJ2-3,CASASTDTQYF,TGTGCCAGCGCTAGCACAGATACGCAGTATTTT
TRBV9,-,TRBD2,TRBJ2-3,CARTSGPTRGDTQYF,TGTGCTAGAACTAGCGGGCCAACACGGGGAGATACGCAGTATTTT
TRBV5-6,-,-,TRBJ2-3,CASSVAETRITDTQYF,TGTGCCAGCAGCGTCGCAGAGACTCGAATCACAGATACGCAGTATTTT
TRBV19,few,-,TRBJ2-1,CASSDDRLEQFF,TGTGCCAGTAGTGACGACAGGCTCGAGCAGTTCTTC
TRBV6-2/TRBV6-3,-,TRBD1,TRBJ1-2,CASSYSTTGGGYGYTF,TGTGCCAGCAGTTACTCGACGACAGGGGGCGGCTATGGCTACACCTTC
TRBV15,few,TRBD2,TRBJ2-1,CATSSSSGGVDEQFF,TGTGCCACCAGCAGTAGCAGCGGGGGGGTGGATGAGCAGTTCTTC
TRBV4-1,many,-,TRBJ1-1,CASSHRPNTEAFF,TGCGCCAGCAGCCATAGGCCAAACACTGAAGCTTTCTTT
TRBV7-9,-,-,TRBJ2-1,CASSFLPNNEQFF,TGTGCCAGCAGCTTTTTGCCGAACAATGAGCAGTTCTTC
TRBV25-1,-,TRBD1,TRBJ2-7,CASRTGRNEQYF,TGTGCCAGCAGGACAGGGAGAAACGAGCAGTACTTC
TRBV20-1,-,-,TRBJ2-7,CSARARTSSYEQYF,TGCAGTGCTAGAGCCCGGACCTCCTCCTACGAGCAGTACTTC
TRBV25-1,-,-,TRBJ1-4,CASSESPSPVNEKLFF,TGTGCCAGCAGTGAATCCCCGTCGCCGGTTAATGAAAAACTGTTTTTT
TRBV29-1,-,TRBD1,TRBJ2-7,CSTDRDRSYEQYF,TGCAGCACAGACCGGGACAGAAGCTACGAGCAGTACTTC
TRBV10-3,-,-,TRBJ2-7,CAIGRLALGSSYEQYF,TGTGCCATCGGAAGGCTAGCGCTTGGTAGCTCCTACGAGCAGTACTTC
TRBV2,-,TRBD2,TRBJ2-3,CASSELAGLATQYF,TGTGCCAGCAGTGAACTAGCGGGATTAGCTACGCAGTATTTT
TRBV5-1,-,-,TRBJ1-2,CASSSHEGGANYGYTF,TGCGCCAGCAGCTCTCACGAGGGGGGGGCGAACTATGGCTACACCTTC
TRBV5-1,-,-,TRBJ1-4,CASSYTGINFEKLFF,TGCGCCAGCAGTTACACCGGGATCAACTTTGAAAAACTGTTTTTT
TRBV7-8,-,TRBD2,TRBJ2-7,CASSGGLTDTGEQYF,TGTGCCAGCAGCGGGGGACTAACGGACACGGGGGAGCAGTACTTC
TRBV2,-,TRBD1,TRBJ1-6,CASSELGQGNSPLHF,TGTGCCAGCAGTGAACTGGGACAGGGGAATTCACCCCTCCACTTT